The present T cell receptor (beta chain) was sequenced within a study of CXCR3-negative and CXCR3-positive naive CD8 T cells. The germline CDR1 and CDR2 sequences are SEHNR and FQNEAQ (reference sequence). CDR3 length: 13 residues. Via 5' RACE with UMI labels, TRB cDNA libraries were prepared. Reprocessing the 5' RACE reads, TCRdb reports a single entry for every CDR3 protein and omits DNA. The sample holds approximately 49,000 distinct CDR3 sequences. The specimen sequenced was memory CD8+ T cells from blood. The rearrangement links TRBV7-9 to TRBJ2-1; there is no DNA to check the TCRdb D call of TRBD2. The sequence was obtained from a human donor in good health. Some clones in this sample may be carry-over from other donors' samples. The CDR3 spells CASSVTSPNEQFF. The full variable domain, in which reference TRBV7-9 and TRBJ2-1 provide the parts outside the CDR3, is DTGVSQNPRHKITKRGQNVTFRCDPISEHNRLYWYRQTLGQGPEFLTYFQNEAQLEKSRLLSDRFSAERPKGSFSTLEIQRTEQGDSAMYLCASSVTSPNEQFFGPGTRLTVL.